Below, one T cell receptor beta chain is given with its context. What it binds is not known. The record originates from a study of blood T cells in healthy people across ages. Study observations and caveats: Long-lived donors had more naive CD4+ cells and higher diversity than aged donors.

Russia was home to the donors, healthy Caucasian individuals aged about 6 to 90. Isolated per sample were at least 6.5 million PBMCs. Then a second PCR, running about 6 to 12 cycles, was carried out with a sample-barcoded 5' primer and a J-beta primer mix. Any given sample supplied a minimum of 2.5 million CDR3-containing paired-end reads. MiXCR, run by TCRdb on the 5' RACE reads, gives a single entry per CDR3 protein. The sample holds some 690,000 distinct CDR3 sequences, 20% to 25% seen once. This CDR3 contains 14 residues. The V segment lost 0 bases and the J segment 3 bases; nucleotides outside the gene matches: 2. In germline, CDR1 is SGHRS, CDR2 YFSETQ.

The sample was blood. The chain employs TRBV5-1 and TRBJ2-5; 7 positions match TRBD2. The sequence was obtained from a man between 65 and 85 years old in good health. The CDR3 DNA reads TGCGCCAGCAGCTTGGGGACTAGTAAAGAGACCCAGTACTTC. Its protein product is CASSLGTSKETQYF. Full variable domain (remainder filled in from reference TRBV5-1 and TRBJ2-5): KAGVTQTPRYLIKTRGQQVTLSCSPISGHRSVSWYQQTPGQGLQFLFEYFSETQRNKGNFPGRFSGRQFSNSRSEMNVSTLELGDSALYLCASSLGTSKETQYFGPGTRLLVL.